What follows describes a single TCR beta chain. V lost 5 bases and J lost 2; bases outside the gene matches: 5. This CDR3 is 15 amino acids long. Germline CDR1 is SGHTA and CDR2 is FQGTGA. The data originate from a study of blood T cell repertoires in COVID-19. Study context: COVID-19 samples, acute and convalescent, were from the United States, Italy and Spain. PBMCs, B-cell-depleted T cells, or T cells were the source of the cDNA or gDNA that made up the material.

Original processing notes: Amplification with reference gene primers provided the estimates of nucleated cell counts. Clones were sequenced by immunoSEQ multiplex PCR, and TCRdb holds only the in-frame ones, with some missing. The V and J calls and clone size come from that table; D and trimming were worked out from the DNA. Here the sample spans a few hundred thousand clones, roughly nine tenths being singletons. The receptor was derived from a woman aged 50 to 65 with acute or convalescent COVID-19. This sequence joins TRBV7-3 and TRBJ2-3, with 9 bases aligning to TRBD1. Sequences were obtained from peripheral blood. CDR3 sequence reads: CASSLGTGNTDTQYF. As DNA, the CDR3 is TGTGCCAGCAGCCTAGGGACAGGGAACACAGATACGCAGTATTTT.